The 15 T cell receptor beta chains presented below share a single source sample, sequenced in a study of Ad26.COV2.S vaccination and SARS-CoV-2 variants. Treatment indicated: roughly 18 received Ad26.COV2.S at low or high dose, single or two shots; roughly five received placebo; per-sample allocation not given. Each sample was drawn 63 days after the first injection (of vaccine or placebo). The protocol was immunoSEQ multiplex PCR, while the TCRdb copy is restricted to in-frame clones and leaves out a portion. The sample lists around 340,000 clones, 86% seen once, with approximately 12% in the top ten. The sequencing used peripheral blood, collected in a trial of Ad26.COV2.S vaccine versus placebo. The source of these receptors is a person aged 18-60 years who received the Ad26.COV2.S COVID-19 vaccine or a placebo.

V gene TRBV7-2 combines with J gene TRBJ2-1; possibly TRBD2 for D (6 bases). Germline CDR1 and CDR2: SGHTA and FQGNSA. The CDR3 runs to 14 residues. Trimming removed 1 base at V and 5 bases at J, with 9 bases between. In DNA, the CDR3 is TGTGCCAGCAGCTTAGATAGCGGCCACAATGAGCAGTTCTTC. As protein: CASSLDSGHNEQFF.

This chain connects TRBV7-9 to TRBJ2-7; 9 bases align to TRBD1. With V trimmed by 5 bases and J by 2 bases, 7 bases remained unmatched. The germline V gene encodes CDR1 SEHNR and CDR2 FQNEAQ (reference sequence). The CDR3 runs 15 residues. As DNA, the CDR3 is TGTGCCAGCAGCGGGACAGGGAACCAAGCCTACGAGCAGTACTTC. This codes for CASSGTGNQAYEQYF.

The V gene is TRBV10-3, the J gene TRBJ1-5; D unclear. The CDR3 spans 15 residues. Germline V gives CDR1 ENHRY, CDR2 SYGVKD. Trimming removed 2 bases at V and 9 bases at J, with 17 bases between. The CDR3 spells CAISEGGLGRGPQHF. DNA for the CDR3: TGTGCCATCAGTGAGGGCGGGCTAGGGAGAGGGCCCCAGCATTTT.

As DNA, the CDR3 is TGTGCCAGCAGTTGTGGGGGGGCCATTCGACTCACAGATACGCAGTATTTT. This sequence encodes CASSCGGAIRLTDTQYF. The chain recombines TRBV6-4 with TRBJ2-3, with D possibly TRBD2 on 7 matching bases. Germline V gene lookup returns CDR1 MRHNA and CDR2 SNTAGT. CDR3 size: 17 residues. V gave up 5 bases and J gave up 2 bases, with 20 bases separating them.

The chain employs TRBV10-3 and TRBJ1-2, with TRBD1 as a possible D gene (5 bases). CDR1 ENHRY and CDR2 SYGVKD come from the germline V gene. The CDR3 totals 14 residues. Trimming shortened V by 4 bases and J by 7 bases, and 16 bases separated the two germline ends. CDR3 region: CAISGEGGGAGYTF. The CDR3 region has the DNA TGTGCCATCAGTGGAGAGGGCGGAGGGGCTGGCTACACCTTC.

The V gene is TRBV18, the J gene TRBJ2-7; D is undetermined. Germline V lookup: CDR1 KGHSH, CDR2 LQKENI. V gave up 3 bases and J gave up 4 bases, with 16 bases separating them. This CDR3 has 15 amino acids. The CDR3 sequence: CASSPTGSVGYEQYF. The CDR3 DNA reads TGTGCCAGCTCACCCACCGGCTCCGTTGGGTACGAGCAGTACTTC.

This rearrangement joins TRBV9 to TRBJ2-7, with 7 bases identical to TRBD2. The trim removed 0 bases at V and 2 bases at J, leaving 2 bases unmatched. CDR3 length: 14 residues. CDR1 SGDLS and CDR2 YYNGEE come from the germline V gene. Written as DNA, the CDR3 is TGTGCCAGCAGCGTAGCGGCGGGAGCCTACGAGCAGTACTTC. It is translated as CASSVAAGAYEQYF.

V gene TRBV7-2 combines with J gene TRBJ2-1, with TRBD2 identical over 14 bases. The germline V gene encodes CDR1 SGHTA and CDR2 FQGNSA. Unmatched junction bases numbered 2, after V lost 1 base and J lost 6 bases. This CDR3 region has 16 residues. The CDR3 region is CASSLDGTSGGNEQFF. CDR3 nucleotides: TGTGCCAGCAGCTTAGATGGGACTAGCGGGGGCAATGAGCAGTTCTTC. Looking up the rest from reference TRBV7-2 and TRBJ2-1 gives the full variable domain: GAGVSQSPSNKVTEKGKDVELRCDPISGHTALYWYRQSLGQGLEFLIYFQGNSAPDKSGLPSDRFSAERTGGSVSTLTIQRTQQEDSAVYLCASSLDGTSGGNEQFFGPGTRLTVL.

This chain joins TRBV23-1 and TRBJ2-2; TRBD1 matches 7 bases. TRBV23-1 carries the ORF label, with uncertain function. The V segment lost 4 bases and the J segment 7 bases; nucleotides outside the gene matches: 3. This CDR3 has 13 amino acids. As DNA, the CDR3 is TGCGCCAGCAGTCCCCGGACAGGCGGGGAGCTGTTTTTT. Encoded protein: CASSPRTGGELFF.

This chain links TRBV30 with TRBJ2-1; tentative D call: TRBD2 (5 bases). Trimming stripped 3 bases from V and 6 bases from J, with 9 bases between. The germline V gene encodes CDR1 GTSNPN and CDR2 SVGIG (reference sequence). The CDR3 covers 12 residues. CDR3 in DNA: TGTGCCTGGAGCCAACGGGGCAATGAGCAGTTCTTC. Its protein product is CAWSQRGNEQFF. Based on the CDR3 plus reference TRBV30 and TRBJ2-1, the full variable domain is SQTIHQWPATLVQPVGSPLSLECTVEGTSNPNLYWYRQAAGRGLQLLFYSVGIGQISSEVPQNLSASRPQDRQFILSSKKLLLSDSGFYLCAWSQRGNEQFFGPGTRLTVL.

The rearrangement joins TRBV5-1 to TRBJ1-1, with D maybe TRBD1 (5 bases). Germline CDR1 and CDR2: SGHRS and YFSETQ. This CDR3 has 13 amino acids. Trimming took 0 bases from V and 4 from J, leaving 7 bases between them. CDR3: CASSLGRATEAFF. In DNA, the CDR3 is TGCGCCAGCAGCTTGGGCAGGGCCACTGAAGCTTTCTTT. Together with reference TRBV5-1 and TRBJ1-1, the CDR3 gives the full variable domain: KAGVTQTPRYLIKTRGQQVTLSCSPISGHRSVSWYQQTPGQGLQFLFEYFSETQRNKGNFPGRFSGRQFSNSRSEMNVSTLELGDSALYLCASSLGRATEAFFGQGTRLTVV.

V is TRBV7-2 and J is TRBJ1-4; D is undetermined. Germline values: CDR1 SGHTA, CDR2 FQGNSA. The germline V and J ends were trimmed by 5 bases and 2 bases, with 12 bases remaining between them. The length of the CDR3 is 15 residues. CDR3 sequence (DNA): TGTGCCAGCAGCCTCGCCCGGGGTACTAATGAAAAACTGTTTTTT. This gives the protein CASSLARGTNEKLFF.

The rearrangement links TRBV7-9 to TRBJ2-4; TRBD2 might be the D (6 bases). The CDR3 contains 16 residues. Germline V gives CDR1 SEHNR, CDR2 FQNEAQ (reference sequence). Trimming took 5 bases from V and 1 from J, leaving 15 bases between them. The CDR3 DNA reads as TGTGCCAGCAGCCCCGGCGGGAATGAGGCCAAAAACATTCAGTACTTC. Translation gives CASSPGGNEAKNIQYF.

This clone was recorded once. V gene TRBV14 combines with J gene TRBJ1-1, with 8 bases aligning to TRBD1. Unmatched junction bases numbered 11, after V lost 0 bases and J lost 11 bases. Germline-derived CDR1 and CDR2 are SGHDN and FVKESK. CDR3 length equals 15 residues. The CDR3 coding sequence is TGTGCCAGCAGCCAAGATCCCCCTAAGACAGGGGAGGCTTTCTTT. Its protein product is CASSQDPPKTGEAFF.

V gene TRBV6-5 combines with J gene TRBJ1-6; 7 bases are a match to TRBD1. The junction had 9 bases not matched to a gene; V was cut back by 8 bases and J by 5 bases. CDR1 and CDR2 (germline): MNHEY, SVGAGI. The CDR3 length is 15 residues. CDR3 amino acids: CASRTRGRNNSPLHF. CDR3 DNA sequence: TGTGCCAGCCGTACCAGGGGGAGAAATAATTCACCCCTCCACTTT.